This T cell receptor (beta chain) is drawn from a study of beta chain features in type 1 diabetes. Study results and limitations: The naive, central memory and Treg TCRB repertoires of patients appeared to be more similar to one another than those of healthy donors.

This clone was picked up a small number of times. Its specificity is unknown. Every isolated RNA sample was fully reverse transcribed, so sequencing captured expressed TCRB transcripts. The table came from immunoSEQ multiplex PCR; TCRdb's copy has only in-frame clones and leaves some out. The sample lists 400,000 to 550,000 clones, 10% to 12% seen once, with roughly 0.046% in the top ten. In germline, CDR1 is LGHNA, CDR2 YNFKEQ. The CDR3 covers 16 residues. V lost 1 base to trimming and J lost 1 base, with 13 bases between them. This chain links TRBV4-2 with TRBJ1-2; no definite D call. This TCR was recovered from a woman in her late teens or twenties in good health. The sample comprised naive CD4+ T cells from blood. Here the CDR3 DNA reads TGTGCCAGCAGCCAAGTTCTCTCGGGCCTTAACTATGGCTACACCTTC. Its protein is CASSQVLSGLNYGYTF.